These T cell receptor beta chains were read from a single sample in a study of shared clonotypes between healthy human individuals. The repertoire was sequenced with immunoSEQ multiplex PCR; TCRdb's copy has only in-frame clones and lacks some. The table has more than 2 million clones, around 93% seen once. Sequenced material: naive CD8+ T cells from PBMCs. Receptors originate from a man aged 18 to 30 in good health. Some clones in this sample may be carry-over from other donors' samples. Each CDR3 is given with its conserved first and last residue. D genes are given only for firm matches. Some rows mark clone size as missing; the rest say once, few, many or name a class of expanded clone.

J	D	size	V	CDR3	DNA
TRBJ2-7	-	-	TRBV4-1	CASSQYETVYEQYF	TGCGCCAGCAGCCAATATGAGACAGTCTACGAGCAGTACTTC
TRBJ2-7	-	once	TRBV9	CASSPDRSSYEQYF	TGTGCCAGCAGCCCCGACCGCAGCTCCTACGAGCAGTACTTC
TRBJ2-3	-	once	TRBV28	CASTGGAWESFPDTQYF	TGTGCCAGCACCGGTGGGGCTTGGGAGTCATTCCCAGATACGCAGTATTTT
TRBJ2-5	-	-	TRBV7-6	CASSPLTPLGRGDQYF	TGTGCCAGCAGCCCACTAACCCCGCTAGGCAGGGGGGACCAGTACTTC
TRBJ1-1	-	-	TRBV6-5	CASSYGSSGTEAFF	TGTGCCAGCAGTTACGGCTCCAGCGGCACTGAAGCTTTCTTT
TRBJ2-7	TRBD1	-	TRBV11-2	CASSYRGQGYEQYF	TGTGCCAGCAGCTATCGAGGACAGGGCTACGAGCAGTACTTC
TRBJ2-1	TRBD2	-	TRBV11-1	CASSGSGRYNEQFF	TGTGCCAGCAGCGGTAGCGGGAGATACAATGAGCAGTTCTTC
TRBJ1-1	-	-	TRBV5-6	CASSQRGYTEAFF	TGTGCCAGCAGCCAACGGGGGTACACTGAAGCTTTCTTT
TRBJ1-2	-	few	TRBV15	CATSREGTGLGGYTF	TGTGCCACCAGCAGAGAGGGTACAGGGTTGGGCGGCTACACCTTC
TRBJ2-5	TRBD2	-	TRBV13	CASSSLAGGGVETQYF	TGTGCCAGCAGCTCCCTAGCGGGAGGGGGCGTGGAGACCCAGTACTTC
TRBJ2-3	-	-	TRBV7-9	CASSDVVRDTQYF	TGTGCCAGCAGCGACGTGGTTCGGGATACGCAGTATTTT
TRBJ2-3	-	-	TRBV4-3	CASSPGLWDWADTQYF	TGCGCCAGCAGCCCCGGTTTGTGGGATTGGGCAGATACGCAGTATTTT